These 8 T cell receptor beta chains came from one sample sequenced in a study of cytomegalovirus exposure and HLA in healthy donors. Sequenced by immunoSEQ multiplex PCR; TCRdb stores in-frame clones only, minus some. The sample has some 56,000 clones; approximately 92% are singletons. The source material was PBMCs. These receptors were taken from a man aged 18 to 30 in good health and CMV-seronegative.

This chain connects TRBV7-3 to TRBJ2-2, with 8 bases matching TRBD2. The CDR3 sequence is 14 residues long. Germline loops: CDR1 SGHTA, CDR2 FQGTGA. J lost 6 bases, V lost 1 base, and 1 base had no gene match. CDR3 DNA: TGTGCCAGCAGCTTAATAGCGGGATCCGGGGAGCTGTTTTTT. Residues: CASSLIAGSGELFF.

CDR3 nucleotide sequence: TGTGCCAGCAGCTTTCAAACAGGCTCCTACGAGCAGTACTTC. As protein: CASSFQTGSYEQYF. The chain employs TRBV7-9 and TRBJ2-7; TRBD1 might be the D (5 bases). The germline V gene has CDR1 SEHNR and CDR2 FQNEAQ (reference sequence). This CDR3 is built from 14 residues. Trimming shortened V by 3 bases and J by 0 bases, and 9 bases separated the two germline ends. Full variable domain (remainder filled in from reference TRBV7-9 and TRBJ2-7): DTGVSQNPRHKITKRGQNVTFRCDPISEHNRLYWYRQTLGQGPEFLTYFQNEAQLEKSRLLSDRFSAERPKGSFSTLEIQRTEQGDSAMYLCASSFQTGSYEQYFGPGTRLTVT.

The CDR3 loop reads CASNSGRGADTQYF. The CDR3, as DNA: TGTGCCAGCAATAGCGGGAGGGGGGCAGATACGCAGTATTTT. The chain recombines TRBV28 with TRBJ2-3, with 11 bases identical to TRBD2. CDR3 length: 14 residues. The V gene end was trimmed by 7 bases and the J gene end by 4 bases; junction bases not matched to a gene: 4. Germline V CDR1 and CDR2: MDHEN, SYDVKM.

This chain joins TRBV4-1 and TRBJ2-1; D possibly corresponds to TRBD1 (6 bases). Germline CDR1 and CDR2: MGHRA and YSYEKL. CDR3 length: 19 residues. V was shortened by 3 bases and J by 4 bases, with 25 bases between the two germline ends. The CDR3 nucleotides read TGCGCCAGCAGCCATCAAAGGGGGTCTAGGTCCCAAGATTACAATGAGCAGTTCTTC. Protein product: CASSHQRGSRSQDYNEQFF.

The chain links TRBV5-4 to TRBJ2-7; 7 bases fit TRBD2. Germline values: CDR1 SGHNT, CDR2 YYREEE (reference sequence). J was trimmed by 0 bases and V by 9 bases; bases with no gene match: 6. The CDR3 extends over 13 amino acids. CDR3 sequence: CAISGGTSYEQYF. The CDR3 bases are TGTGCCATCTCGGGAGGTACCTCCTACGAGCAGTACTTC. The entire variable domain, with the rest obtained from reference TRBV5-4 and TRBJ2-7, is as follows: ETGVTQSPTHLIKTRGQQVTLRCSSQSGHNTVSWYQQALGQGPQFIFQYYREEENGRGNFPPRFSGLQFPNYSSELNVNALELDDSALYLCAISGGTSYEQYFGPGTRLTVT.

The chain joins TRBV6-1 to TRBJ2-1, with 8 bases lining up with TRBD2. Germline CDR1 and CDR2: MNHNS and SASEGT. Germline trimming cut 7 bases from V and 8 bases from J; bases unmatched to any gene: 10. The CDR3 sequence is 14 residues long. The CDR3 loop reads CASNMEAGVYEQFF. CDR3 in DNA: TGTGCCAGCAATATGGAAGCGGGAGTGTATGAGCAGTTCTTC.

The V gene is TRBV6-1, the J gene TRBJ2-3, with D maybe TRBD1 (6 bases). The germline V gene has CDR1 MNHNS and CDR2 SASEGT. The CDR3 totals 15 residues. The V end lost 7 bases, the J end lost 6 bases, and 20 bases lay between the germline ends. The CDR3 DNA follows: TGTGCCAGCAACCCTCGGGACACGCGGGCGGATACGCAGTATTTT. Its protein product is CASNPRDTRADTQYF.

This chain uses TRBV7-2 with TRBJ2-7; no clear D. The CDR3 loop spans 12 amino acids. Deletions cut 3 bases from V and 3 bases from J, with 6 bases between. Germline-derived CDR1 and CDR2 are SGHTA and FQGNSA. CDR3 amino acids: CASSFLNYEQYF. CDR3 nucleotide sequence: TGTGCCAGCAGCTTTTTAAACTACGAGCAGTACTTC.